The entry below gives a single TCR beta chain sequence along with its context. CDR1 SGHTA and CDR2 FQGNSA come from the germline V gene. V gave up 1 base and J gave up 3 bases, with 10 bases separating them. The CDR3 runs to 15 residues. Per the original methods: Reference gene primer amplification yielded estimated nucleated cell counts. Method: immunoSEQ multiplex PCR; TCRdb's copy keeps in-frame clones and lacks some. V, J and clone size are those of that table, while D and trimming were read from the DNA. The sample includes 300,000 or so clones, roughly 84% of them seen just once. The entry originates in a study of blood T cell repertoires in COVID-19.

The TCR comes from a man aged 45 to 65 with active or convalescent COVID-19. This sequence joins TRBV7-2 and TRBJ1-5; perhaps TRBD1 as D (5 bases). The sample consisted of peripheral blood. The chain's CDR3 is CASSLVGGVNQPQHF. CDR3 coding DNA: TGTGCCAGCAGCTTAGTCGGGGGAGTCAATCAGCCCCAGCATTTT.